A single sample is the source of the 4 T cell receptor beta chains below, sequenced in a study of radiotherapy plus CTLA-4 blockade in lung cancer. Profiling relied on immunoSEQ multiplex PCR, and the TCRdb table lists in-frame clones only, not all of them. The data show some 45,000 clones, with less than 85% seen just once and more than 6.5% held by the top ten. The specimen comprised peripheral blood, sampled from a patient treated with radiotherapy plus ipilimumab. Receptors originate from a human donor with non-small cell lung cancer who had stable disease on radiotherapy plus ipilimumab.

The chain combines TRBV7-3 with TRBJ2-1, with 10 bases aligning to TRBD2. V gave up 4 bases and J gave up 6 bases; unmatched junction bases: 9. The CDR3 is 16 amino acids. The germline V gene has CDR1 SGHTA and CDR2 FQGTGA. CDR3 residues: CASSSRGLAGANEQFF. In DNA, the CDR3 is TGTGCCAGCAGCTCCCGTGGGCTAGCGGGGGCCAATGAGCAGTTCTTC.

The gene calls are TRBV5-1 and TRBJ2-6; 7 bases are shared with TRBD2. Germline V gene lookup returns CDR1 SGHRS and CDR2 YFSETQ. V trimming: 1 base; J trimming: 2 bases; junction bases outside the gene matches: 3. The CDR3 loop spans 16 amino acids. In DNA form, the CDR3 reads TGCGCCAGCAGCTTGAGCGGGGATACTGGGGCCAACGTCCTGACTTTC. Protein product: CASSLSGDTGANVLTF.

The rearrangement joins TRBV14 to TRBJ2-6, with D possibly matching TRBD1 (5 bases). From germline, CDR1 is SGHDN and CDR2 FVKESK. Trimming shortened V by 0 bases and J by 0 bases, and 12 bases separated the two germline ends. The CDR3 totals 18 residues. The CDR3: CASSQDNRRGSGANVLTF. In DNA form, the CDR3 reads TGTGCCAGCAGCCAAGATAACAGGCGAGGCTCTGGGGCCAACGTCCTGACTTTC.

The chain joins TRBV6-6 to TRBJ2-2; D possibly matches TRBD1 or TRBD2 (5 bases each). Germline CDR1 reads MNHNY; CDR2 reads SVGAGI (reference sequence). V was trimmed by 6 bases and J by 6 bases, leaving 11 bases between them. The length of the CDR3 is 13 residues. DNA for the CDR3: TGTGCCAGCAGGGGACCGCCCTCCGGGGAGCTGTTTTTT. Translating gives CASRGPPSGELFF.